This section outlines one TCR beta chain sequence together with its context. Its antigen remains unknown. TCRdb itself ran the RT-PCR reads through MiXCR, one entry per CDR3 protein. The profile covers roughly 500,000 distinct CDR3 sequences, with around 25% appearing a single time and over 1.5% taken by the ten largest. V lost 10 bases, J lost 12 bases, and 25 bases lay in between. This CDR3 has 14 amino acids. Per the germline V gene, CDR1 is MNHEY and CDR2 is SMNVEV (reference sequence). The sample originates from a study of response to subunit inactivated influenza vaccine. Overall study findings and caveats: The authors suggested that few new T cells are recruited per seasonal influenza vaccination.

The sample in question was CD4+ T cells sorted from PBMCs, obtained around 5 days after vaccination. The rearrangement links TRBV27 to TRBJ2-1; D possibly uses TRBD1 or TRBD2 (5 bases each). The sequence was collected from a man in his fifties or sixties who received an inactivated influenza vaccine. The chain's CDR3 is CATSPGFAPGRQFF. In DNA, the CDR3 is TGTGCCACTTCACCAGGTTTCGCCCCAGGGAGGCAGTTCTTC.